These 5 T cell receptor beta chains were sequenced from one sample in a study of blood T cell repertoires in COVID-19 (dated by TCRdb to between 2020 and 2021). The library was built by means of the immunoSEQ multiplex PCR assay. This immuneACCESS table, as held by TCRdb, lists in-frame sequences with V and J called but not all clones. Of the missing ones, under half trace to an unresolved V gene in checked studies; the others have no known cause. The sample yields 63,000 or so clones; around 84% were counted once. The biggest ten clones account for 12% of the sample. The sequencing sample was made of peripheral blood. The receptor set was obtained from a human donor in a cohort sampled during active COVID-19.

The J gene is TRBJ1-1, the V gene TRBV7-9; TRBD1 matches at 9 bases. Germline V gene sequence: CDR1 SEHNR, CDR2 FQNEAQ (reference sequence). This CDR3 has 16 residues. V dropped 5 bases and J dropped 1; count of bases not matched to a gene: 8. The CDR3 spells CASSADDRGKNTEAFF. In DNA form, the CDR3 reads TGTGCCAGCAGCGCCGACGACAGGGGGAAGAACACTGAAGCTTTCTTT.

This clone was counted ten times or more. This chain connects TRBV11-2 to TRBJ1-6, with unresolved D. The CDR3 covers 12 residues. Germline V gives CDR1 SGHAT, CDR2 FQNNGV. V lost 5 bases and J lost 13, with 12 bases in between. The CDR3 spells CASSPGNGPLHF. The CDR3 DNA is TGTGCCAGCAGCCCCGGCAACGGGCCCCTCCACTTT.

The rearrangement links TRBV14 to TRBJ1-1; no clear D. The germline gives CDR1 SGHDN, CDR2 FVKESK. V lost 1 base and J 8 bases, leaving 14 bases between the germline ends. CDR3 length equals 14 residues. The CDR3 spells CASSQGVGRPEAFF. The CDR3 bases are TGTGCCAGCAGCCAAGGTGTAGGGAGGCCCGAAGCTTTCTTT.

This sequence joins TRBV19 and TRBJ2-7, with 8 bases that match TRBD1. The CDR3 contains 14 residues. V lost 5 bases and J lost 0; bases outside the gene matches: 3. The V gene's germline CDR1 is LNHDA and CDR2 SQIVND (reference sequence). CDR3 DNA: TGTGCCAGTAGTCCACAGGGGGGCTCCTACGAGCAGTACTTC. It codes for CASSPQGGSYEQYF.

The V gene is TRBV11-2, the J gene TRBJ2-5; 9 nucleotides agree with TRBD2. The CDR3 covers 14 residues. Trimming at V came to 3 bases and at J to 3 bases, leaving 2 bases not matched to a gene. Germline V CDR1 and CDR2: SGHAT, FQNNGV. In DNA, the CDR3 is TGTGCCAGCAGCTTGGCGGGAGGGAAAGAGACCCAGTACTTC. Its translation: CASSLAGGKETQYF.